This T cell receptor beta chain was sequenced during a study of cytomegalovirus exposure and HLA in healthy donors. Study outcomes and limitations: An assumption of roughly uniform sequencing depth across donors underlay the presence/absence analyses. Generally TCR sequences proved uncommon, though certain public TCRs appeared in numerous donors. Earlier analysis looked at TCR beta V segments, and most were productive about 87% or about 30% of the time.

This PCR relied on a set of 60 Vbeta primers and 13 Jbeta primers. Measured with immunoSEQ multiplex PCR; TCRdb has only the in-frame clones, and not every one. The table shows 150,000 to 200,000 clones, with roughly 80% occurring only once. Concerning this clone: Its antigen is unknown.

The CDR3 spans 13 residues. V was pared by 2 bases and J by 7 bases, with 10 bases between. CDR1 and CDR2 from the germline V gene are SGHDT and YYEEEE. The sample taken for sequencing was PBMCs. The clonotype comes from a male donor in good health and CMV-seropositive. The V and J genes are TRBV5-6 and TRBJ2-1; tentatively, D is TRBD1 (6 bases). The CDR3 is CASSLQQGNEQFF. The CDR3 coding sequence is TGTGCCAGCAGCTTACAACAGGGTAATGAGCAGTTCTTC.